The 19 T cell receptor beta chains below all came from one sample that was sequenced in a study of blood T cell repertoires in COVID-19. Method: immunoSEQ multiplex PCR; TCRdb's copy keeps in-frame clones and lacks some. The sample holds more than 200,000 clones; 75% to 90% are singletons and the top ten take under 0.9%. The sample comprised peripheral blood. These receptors came from a man aged 35 to 55 with acute or convalescent COVID-19.

This chain connects TRBV6-4 to TRBJ1-2; 7 nucleotides match TRBD1. The ends lost 3 bases at V and 4 bases at J; junction bases unmatched: 5. This CDR3 has 14 amino acids. Germline assignment: CDR1 MRHNA and CDR2 SNTAGT. CDR3 loop: CASSEQGQSYGYTF. The CDR3 nucleotides read TGTGCCAGCAGTGAGCAGGGACAGTCCTATGGCTACACCTTC.

This rearrangement joins TRBV6-2 or TRBV6-3 to TRBJ1-1; weak D call: TRBD1 (5 bases). Trimming removed 4 bases at V and 0 bases at J, with 15 bases between. Germline loops: CDR1 MNHEY, CDR2 SVGEGT. This CDR3 spans 16 amino acids. CDR3 protein: CASSSKRGTLNTEAFF. The CDR3 DNA sequence: TGTGCCAGCAGTTCCAAGCGGGGCACGCTGAACACTGAAGCTTTCTTT.

The chain employs TRBV2 and TRBJ2-5, with a weak D call TRBD2 (5 bases). This CDR3 region has 15 residues. CDR1 is SNHLY and CDR2 is FYNNEI in the germline V gene. V was cut by 2 bases and J by 0 bases, with 10 bases left in between. The chain's CDR3 is CASSEPRGYQETQYF. CDR3 DNA sequence: TGTGCCAGCAGTGAACCCCGGGGTTACCAAGAGACCCAGTACTTC.

The gene calls are TRBV21-1 and TRBJ2-1; TRBD2, the table's D call, was not compared with the DNA. TRBV21-1 corresponds to a pseudogene. The CDR3 length is 16 residues. DNA of the CDR3: TGTGCCACCCGGGGTGGGGGAGGAGATTCCTACAATGAGCAGTTCTTC. The encoded protein is CATRGGGGDSYNEQFF.

The chain joins TRBV11-2 to TRBJ2-1; 9 positions match TRBD1. The CDR3 covers 15 residues. The junction had 3 bases not matched to a gene; V was cut back by 2 bases and J by 4 bases. Germline-derived CDR1 and CDR2 are SGHAT and FQNNGV. The CDR3: CASSLIGQGYNEQFF. The DNA for the CDR3 is TGTGCCAGCAGCTTAATTGGACAGGGGTACAATGAGCAGTTCTTC.

The rearrangement joins TRBV10-1 to TRBJ1-2; D remains unclear. The CDR3 contains 16 residues. V shed 7 bases and J shed 1 base, with 19 bases lying between them. In germline, CDR1 is WNHNN, CDR2 SYGVQD (reference sequence). The CDR3, as DNA: TGCGCCAGCAACTCCGGGGTACTAAGCCTTAACTATGGCTACACCTTC. It specifies CASNSGVLSLNYGYTF.

This clone has only a few counts. The chain recombines TRBV5-1 with TRBJ1-2; D gene uncertain. Trimming took 0 bases from V and 6 from J, leaving 6 bases between them. Germline-derived CDR1 and CDR2 are SGHRS and YFSETQ. This CDR3 has 12 amino acids. Written as DNA, the CDR3 is TGCGCCAGCAGCTTGGACAACAATGGCTACACCTTC. Its translation is CASSLDNNGYTF.

The chain recombines TRBV25-1 with TRBJ1-2; perhaps TRBD1 as D (5 bases). This CDR3 contains 14 residues. CDR1 and CDR2 from the germline V gene are MGHDK and SYGVNS. Trimming stripped 2 bases from V and 4 bases from J, with 11 bases between. CDR3 sequence reads: CASSERGVPYGYTF. As DNA, the CDR3 is TGTGCCAGCAGTGAACGGGGGGTCCCCTATGGCTACACCTTC.

A single count supports this clone. The chain employs TRBV12-3 or TRBV12-4 and TRBJ2-1; no firm D call. The CDR3 is 11 amino acids. V was clipped by 4 bases and J by 9 bases, with 7 bases between them. DNA of the CDR3: TGTGCCAGCAGTTCTAGTACTGAGCAGTTCTTC. Its translation is CASSSSTEQFF.

In its sample, this clone was seen once. V gene TRBV5-1 combines with J gene TRBJ1-6, with TRBD1 identical over 9 bases. The junction had 11 bases not matched to a gene; V was cut back by 3 bases and J by 7 bases. CDR1 and CDR2 from the germline V gene are SGHRS and YFSETQ. This CDR3 has 17 residues. The CDR3 is CASSYIGQGLINSPLHF. The CDR3 nucleotides read TGCGCCAGCAGCTACATAGGACAGGGGCTCATCAATTCACCCCTCCACTTT.

The chain has TRBV7-3 and TRBJ2-1; TRBD2 matches at 8 bases. From germline, CDR1 is SGHTA and CDR2 FQGTGA. The CDR3 loop spans 15 amino acids. Trimming cost V 5 bases and J 3 bases; bases outside gene matches: 6. CDR3 sequence reads: CASSPGTSHYNEQFF. The DNA of the CDR3 is TGTGCCAGCAGCCCGGGGACTAGTCACTACAATGAGCAGTTCTTC.

This chain links TRBV29-1 with TRBJ1-4, with 8 bases that match TRBD1. The CDR3 spans 13 residues. Unmatched junction bases numbered 4, after V lost 5 bases and J lost 5 bases. Per the germline V gene, CDR1 is SQVTM and CDR2 is ANQGSEA. The CDR3 sequence: CSVRQGANEKLFF. CDR3 DNA: TGCAGCGTTAGGCAGGGGGCGAATGAAAAACTGTTTTTT.

The chain recombines TRBV5-1 with TRBJ2-5; TRBD2 matches at 8 bases. This CDR3 is 17 amino acids long. Germline assignment: CDR1 SGHRS and CDR2 YFSETQ. After removal of 0 bases from V and 4 bases from J, the junction contained 11 bases not matched to a gene. DNA of the CDR3: TGCGCCAGCAGCTTGGGCCCGGCCCCCGGGAGGGGAGAGACCCAGTACTTC. Residues: CASSLGPAPGRGETQYF.

V usage is TRBV18 and J usage is TRBJ2-1; 9 bases match TRBD1. This CDR3 has 15 amino acids. Germline values: CDR1 KGHSH, CDR2 LQKENI. V lost 1 base and J lost 9; bases outside the gene matches: 7. CDR3: CASSPQGQGKSEQFF. For the CDR3, the DNA is TGTGCCAGCTCACCACAGGGACAGGGTAAATCTGAGCAGTTCTTC.

The chain combines TRBV3-1 (or the pseudogene TRBV3-2) with TRBJ1-3, with 9 bases matching TRBD1. This CDR3 region has 14 residues. V gave up 6 bases and J gave up 5 bases; unmatched junction bases: 5. Germline V gives CDR1 LGHDT, CDR2 YNNKEL (reference sequence). CDR3 DNA sequence: TGTGCCAGCAGTCCGACAGGGGGGAGAAACACCATATATTTT. It encodes CASSPTGGRNTIYF.

In its sample, this clone was seen once. This chain uses TRBV6-5 with TRBJ2-7; 7 bases line up with TRBD2. The CDR3 consists of 15 residues. Germline V lookup: CDR1 MNHEY, CDR2 SVGAGI. With 7 bases clipped from V and 2 bases from J, the junction kept 11 bases outside the gene matches. The CDR3, as DNA: TGTGCCAGCACCTTGCTACTAGCGAATACCTACGAGCAGTACTTC. Its protein product is CASTLLLANTYEQYF.

The chain joins TRBV4-1 to TRBJ1-4; D call uncertain. Trimming took 4 bases from V and 3 from J, leaving 15 bases between them. The CDR3 contains 16 residues. Germline V lookup: CDR1 MGHRA, CDR2 YSYEKL. The chain's CDR3 is CASSLGSTEPNEKLFF. Written as DNA, the CDR3 is TGCGCCAGCAGCCTTGGGTCGACGGAGCCTAATGAAAAACTGTTTTTT.

This sequence joins TRBV6-2 or TRBV6-3 and TRBJ1-1; 7 positions match TRBD1. Per germline, CDR1 MNHEY and CDR2 SVGEGT. This CDR3 region has 13 residues. The J segment lost 4 bases and the V segment lost 4 bases, leaving 3 bases of the junction unmatched. This CDR3 reads CASSFRGTTEAFF. In DNA, the CDR3 is TGTGCCAGCAGTTTCAGGGGGACCACTGAAGCTTTCTTT.

This chain connects TRBV3-1 (or the pseudogene TRBV3-2) to TRBJ2-3; TRBD2 matches 8 bases. CDR1 is LGHDT and CDR2 is YNNKEL in the germline V gene (reference sequence). CDR3 length: 18 amino acids. V shed 0 bases, J shed 1 base, and the junction held 9 bases outside the gene matches. The CDR3 DNA follows: TGTGCCAGCAGCCAAGAATTAGCGGCGGGGGGTGGCACAGATACGCAGTATTTT. This codes for CASSQELAAGGGTDTQYF.